Below are 27 T cell receptor beta chains sequenced from a single sample in a study of blood T cell repertoires in COVID-19. Generated by immunoSEQ multiplex PCR, the TCRdb table keeps only in-frame clones and is missing some. The sample yields about 220,000 clones, 65% to 90% seen once. Material for sequencing was peripheral blood. The receptors originated from a woman between 65 and 79 years old with COVID-19, enrolled during active disease.

V usage is TRBV7-2 and J usage is TRBJ1-6; weak D call: TRBD1 (6 bases). Germline assignment: CDR1 SGHTA and CDR2 FQGNSA. The CDR3 sequence is 16 residues long. Trimming took 5 bases from V and 10 from J, leaving 21 bases between them. CDR3 nucleotide sequence: TGTGCCAGCAGCCCAAGACTGATGGGGGCGCGGTCACCCCTCCACTTT. It specifies CASSPRLMGARSPLHF.

The rearrangement links TRBV10-2 to TRBJ1-5; a possible D gene is TRBD1 (6 bases). Germline lookup yields CDR1 WSHSY and CDR2 SAAADI. V lost 0 bases and J 3 bases, leaving 6 bases between the germline ends. CDR3 size: 14 residues. CDR3 region: CASSESGANQPQHF. The CDR3 nucleotides read TGCGCCAGCAGTGAGTCGGGGGCCAATCAGCCCCAGCATTTT.

V is TRBV29-1 and J is TRBJ1-1; TRBD1 agrees at 8 bases. The CDR3 is made up of 12 amino acids. The V and J ends lost 7 bases and 3 bases, in that order; junction bases with no gene match: 4. The germline V gene encodes CDR1 SQVTM and CDR2 ANQGSEA. Written as DNA, the CDR3 is TGCAGCGCCGGGACAGGTGACACTGAAGCTTTCTTT. Protein sequence: CSAGTGDTEAFF.

The chain is built from TRBV28 and TRBJ2-2; 7 bases align to TRBD2. J was trimmed by 2 bases and V by 8 bases; bases with no gene match: 5. Germline CDR1 is MDHEN and CDR2 is SYDVKM. This CDR3 is built from 14 residues. CDR3 sequence: CASRSGLNTGELFF. The DNA for the CDR3 is TGTGCCAGCCGTAGCGGGCTCAACACCGGGGAGCTGTTTTTT.

V usage is TRBV5-5 and J usage is TRBJ1-3; TRBD1 might be the D (6 bases). The germline V and J ends were trimmed by 4 bases and 2 bases, with 13 bases remaining between them. Germline loops: CDR1 SGHKS, CDR2 YYEKEE (reference sequence). This CDR3 comprises 15 residues. The CDR3, as DNA: TGTGCCAGCAGCGATTCTCCAGGGGCTGGAAACACCATATATTTT. Its protein product is CASSDSPGAGNTIYF.

This chain links TRBV18 with TRBJ1-2; perhaps TRBD1 as D (6 bases). V was trimmed by 2 bases and J by 6 bases, leaving 10 bases between them. The CDR3 is made up of 13 amino acids. Germline lookup yields CDR1 KGHSH and CDR2 LQKENI. This chain's CDR3 is CASSPGGDNGYTF. The DNA for the CDR3 is TGTGCCAGCTCACCAGGGGGCGATAATGGCTACACCTTC.

The CDR3 sequence: CASSYSAEGGNQPQHF. CDR3 nucleotide sequence: TGTGCCAGCAGTTACTCGGCGGAGGGCGGCAATCAGCCCCAGCATTTT. The chain has TRBV6-6 and TRBJ1-5; D is unclear. The CDR3 runs to 16 residues. Trimming removed 0 bases at V and 2 bases at J, with 11 bases between. Germline CDR1 is MNHNY and CDR2 is SVGAGI (reference sequence).

In its sample, this clone was seen a few times. V gene TRBV9 combines with J gene TRBJ2-7; TRBD2 is a possible D gene (5 bases). V gave up 7 bases and J gave up 2 bases, with 13 bases separating them. The CDR3 has 13 amino acids. Looked up from germline, CDR1 is SGDLS and CDR2 is YYNGEE. The CDR3 reads CASGPAAAYEQYF. Written as DNA, the CDR3 is TGTGCCAGCGGTCCTGCAGCGGCCTACGAGCAGTACTTC.

This clone appeared once. J is TRBJ2-7 and V is TRBV11-2, with 9 bases matching TRBD1. J was trimmed by 3 bases and V by 1 base; bases with no gene match: 7. The V gene's germline CDR1 is SGHAT and CDR2 FQNNGV. There are 16 residues in the CDR3. The CDR3 region is CASSLGRPGQGYEQYF. The CDR3 nucleotides are TGTGCCAGCAGCTTAGGTAGGCCGGGACAGGGCTACGAGCAGTACTTC.

The chain combines TRBV19 with TRBJ1-2; D gene unclear. In germline, CDR1 is LNHDA, CDR2 SQIVND (reference sequence). V lost 5 bases, J lost 3 bases, and 19 bases lay in between. This CDR3 is built from 16 residues. CDR3: CASSPSGRLRDYGYTF. The CDR3, as DNA: TGTGCCAGTAGTCCCTCGGGTCGATTGAGAGACTATGGCTACACCTTC.

V gene TRBV3-1 (or the pseudogene TRBV3-2) combines with J gene TRBJ1-2; no definite D call. Trimming pared 0 bases from V and 8 bases from J, leaving 16 bases between. The CDR3 sequence is 15 residues long. Germline V CDR1 and CDR2: LGHDT, YNNKEL (reference sequence). The CDR3 sequence is CASSQDSGSFGGYTF. The CDR3, as DNA: TGTGCCAGCAGCCAAGATAGCGGATCCTTCGGGGGCTACACCTTC.

The chain employs TRBV14 and TRBJ2-2, with TRBD2 identical over 11 bases. Germline V gives CDR1 SGHDN, CDR2 FVKESK. This CDR3 region has 16 residues. V shed 4 bases, J shed 6 bases, and the junction held 7 bases outside the gene matches. The CDR3 reads CASSRRIAGGSGELFF. In DNA form, the CDR3 reads TGTGCCAGCAGCCGCCGGATAGCGGGAGGGTCCGGGGAGCTGTTTTTT.

J is TRBJ1-1 and V is TRBV6-2 or TRBV6-3, with 7 positions matching TRBD1. Germline CDR1 and CDR2: MNHEY and SVGEGT. The CDR3 totals 16 residues. The V segment lost 5 bases and the J segment 0 bases; nucleotides outside the gene matches: 9. The CDR3, as DNA: TGTGCCAGCAGTAAGGGCCTGGGGACAGTGAACACTGAAGCTTTCTTT. Encoded protein: CASSKGLGTVNTEAFF.

The rearrangement uses TRBV11-2 and TRBJ1-1, with D perhaps matching TRBD1 (6 bases). CDR3 size: 15 residues. Trimming stripped 6 bases from V and 1 base from J, with 15 bases between. Germline-derived CDR1 and CDR2 are SGHAT and FQNNGV. The CDR3 DNA is TGTGCCAGCAGACAAACAGGGTTGGGGAACACTGAAGCTTTCTTT. This encodes CASRQTGLGNTEAFF. The whole variable domain, filled in from reference TRBV11-2 and TRBJ1-1, reads EAGVAQSPRYKIIEKRQSVAFWCNPISGHATLYWYQQILGQGPKLLIQFQNNGVVDDSQLPKDRFSAERLKGVDSTLKIQPAKLEDSAVYLCASRQTGLGNTEAFFGQGTRLTVV.

The chain uses TRBV7-2 and TRBJ1-2; 10 bases are a match to TRBD1. The CDR3 loop spans 13 amino acids. The J segment lost 7 bases and the V segment lost 2 bases, leaving 1 base of the junction unmatched. Germline values: CDR1 SGHTA, CDR2 FQGNSA. The CDR3 coding sequence is TGTGCCAGCAGCTTAAGGGACAGGGGTGGCTACACCTTC. Translation: CASSLRDRGGYTF.

As concerns this clone: Distinct nucleotide sequences in the sample also encode this CDR3. This chain links TRBV7-2 with TRBJ1-6; possible D gene TRBD1, 5 bases. Trimming removed 1 base at V and 10 bases at J, with 8 bases between. The length of the CDR3 is 13 residues. Germline V gene data show CDR1 as SGHTA and CDR2 as FQGNSA. The CDR3 nucleotides read TGTGCCAGCAGCTTAGGCGGGGGATCACCCCTCCACTTT. Encoded protein: CASSLGGGSPLHF.

The chain has TRBV9 and TRBJ1-6, with 8 bases lining up with TRBD1. This CDR3 has 13 residues. From germline, CDR1 is SGDLS and CDR2 YYNGEE. Trimming removed 7 bases from V and 10 bases from J; junction bases left unmatched: 7. CDR3 region: CASGRQGRSPLHF. The CDR3 DNA is TGTGCCAGCGGCAGACAGGGGAGGTCACCCCTCCACTTT.

The chain has TRBV9 and TRBJ1-2; TRBD1 matches 7 bases. After removal of 4 bases from V and 5 bases from J, the junction contained 11 bases not matched to a gene. CDR1 and CDR2 (germline): SGDLS, YYNGEE. This CDR3 region has 15 residues. CDR3 nucleotides: TGTGCCAGCAGCACCCGGACAGGTCCTCTTTATGGCTACACCTTC. Its protein is CASSTRTGPLYGYTF.

V gene TRBV15 combines with J gene TRBJ1-2; D remains ambiguous. The CDR3 has 12 residues. CDR1 and CDR2 from the germline V gene are LNHNV and YYDKDF (reference sequence). V was clipped by 0 bases and J by 8 bases, with 7 bases between them. CDR3 in DNA: TGTGCCACCAGCAGAGATACACGAGGCTACACCTTC. This translates into CATSRDTRGYTF.

V usage is TRBV27 and J usage is TRBJ2-7; tentative D call: TRBD1 (5 bases). Trimming left V 6 bases short and J 4 bases short, with 10 bases between. Germline V gives CDR1 MNHEY, CDR2 SMNVEV (reference sequence). The CDR3 consists of 12 residues. In DNA, the CDR3 is TGTGCCAGCAGCCCTACAGGTTACGAGCAGTACTTC. This gives the protein CASSPTGYEQYF.

The V call is TRBV7-2, the J call TRBJ1-2; 11 bases fit TRBD1. After removal of 5 bases from V and 7 bases from J, the junction contained 12 bases not matched to a gene. The CDR3 extends over 16 amino acids. In germline, CDR1 is SGHTA, CDR2 FQGNSA. The CDR3 DNA reads TGTGCCAGCAGCCGGACCCTGATCGGGACAGGGGGTGGCTACACCTTC. This encodes CASSRTLIGTGGGYTF.

This clone was counted a single time. The rearrangement joins TRBV5-1 to TRBJ2-7; 10 bases match TRBD1. Germline V gives CDR1 SGHRS, CDR2 YFSETQ. With 4 bases clipped from V and 2 bases from J, the junction kept 9 bases outside the gene matches. This CDR3 is built from 16 residues. The CDR3 reads CASSPLAGQGAYEQYF. DNA for the CDR3: TGCGCCAGCAGCCCTCTGGCAGGACAGGGGGCCTACGAGCAGTACTTC.

The chain carries TRBV2 and TRBJ1-3, with 7 bases matching TRBD1. Germline V lookup: CDR1 SNHLY, CDR2 FYNNEI. J lost 4 bases, V lost 7 bases, and 4 bases had no gene match. The CDR3 is 13 amino acids. CDR3 nucleotide sequence: TGTGCCAGCAAGAGCAGGGGGGGAAACACCATATATTTT. Protein sequence: CASKSRGGNTIYF.

The chain employs TRBV14 and TRBJ2-7; 8 bases map to TRBD2. Germline CDR1 SGHDN, CDR2 FVKESK. V was pared by 1 base and J by 0 bases, with 5 bases of the junction left unmatched. This CDR3 contains 16 residues. CDR3 amino acids: CASSQAGGGYSYEQYF. Written as DNA, the CDR3 is TGTGCCAGCAGCCAAGCCGGCGGGGGGTACTCCTACGAGCAGTACTTC.

This clone was detected only once. The chain has TRBV5-1 and TRBJ2-1; weak D call: TRBD1 (6 bases). The germline V gene has CDR1 SGHRS and CDR2 YFSETQ. This CDR3 spans 16 amino acids. Trimming stripped 0 bases from V and 0 bases from J, with 10 bases between. The CDR3 sequence: CASSLGGTSSYNEQFF. The CDR3 bases are TGCGCCAGCAGCTTGGGGGGGACAAGCTCCTACAATGAGCAGTTCTTC.

This rearrangement joins TRBV19 to TRBJ2-4, with D perhaps matching TRBD1 (7 bases). This CDR3 is 14 amino acids long. CDR1 and CDR2 (germline): LNHDA, SQIVND (reference sequence). Trimming stripped 8 bases from V and 6 bases from J, with 17 bases between. CDR3 amino acids: CASEKGARGNIQYF. Written as DNA, the CDR3 is TGTGCCAGTGAGAAGGGGGCGCGGGGAAACATTCAGTACTTC.

About this clone itself: This sample includes further DNA sequences coding for the same CDR3. The V gene is TRBV9, the J gene TRBJ2-1; D gene ambiguous. This CDR3 has 12 residues. Germline V gene data show CDR1 as SGDLS and CDR2 as YYNGEE. Trimming cost V 1 base and J 7 bases, with 6 bases left between them. The CDR3 DNA sequence: TGTGCCAGCAGCGTAAATCTTAATGAGCAGTTCTTC. Translated: CASSVNLNEQFF.